The entry below gives a single TCR beta chain sequence along with its context. Its antigen remains unidentified. It was with 60 Vbeta and 13 Jbeta primers that the PCR ran. TCRdb's copy holds only in-frame clones and misses some; the assay was immunoSEQ multiplex PCR. The sample yields 110,000 or so clones, 65% to 75% seen once. This specimen comes from a study of cytomegalovirus exposure and HLA in healthy donors. General study results and limits: Excluded: some indistinguishable V segments such as TRBV6-2 and TRBV6-3.

Per the germline V gene, CDR1 is GTSNPN and CDR2 is SVGIG (reference sequence). There are 15 residues in the CDR3. The J segment lost 2 bases and the V segment lost 4 bases, leaving 8 bases of the junction unmatched. The source is a woman aged 40 to 50 in good health and CMV-seropositive. The specimen was PBMCs. V is TRBV30 and J is TRBJ1-3; 7 bases line up with TRBD1. The DNA of the CDR3 is TGTGCCTGGACCCAGACAGGGAATACTGGAAACACCATATATTTT. Amino acid sequence: CAWTQTGNTGNTIYF.